The 32 T cell receptor beta chains in this list originate from one sample, sequenced in a study of cytomegalovirus exposure and HLA in healthy donors. PCR amplification relied on 60 Vbeta primers (plus 13 Jbeta primers). TCRdb's copy holds only in-frame clones and misses some; the assay was immunoSEQ multiplex PCR. The table lists around 170,000 clones, approximately 81% of them singletons. The sample taken for sequencing was PBMCs. Receptor source: a boy between 2 and 10 years old in good health and CMV-seronegative.

This sequence joins TRBV4-1 and TRBJ2-1; 7 bases match TRBD1. Trimming cost V 0 bases and J 2 bases; bases outside gene matches: 7. CDR3 size: 17 residues. CDR1 is MGHRA, CDR2 YSYEKL, per germline. The CDR3 spells CASSQDPEGGTYNEQFF. CDR3 nucleotides: TGCGCCAGCAGCCAAGATCCCGAAGGGGGCACCTACAATGAGCAGTTCTTC.

The count of this clone is one. The V and J genes are TRBV6-5 and TRBJ1-2; 9 bases match TRBD1. Trimming took 6 bases from V and 1 from J; bases not matched to a gene: 3. The CDR3 is 14 residues long. The germline CDR1 and CDR2 sequences are MNHEY and SVGAGI. DNA for the CDR3: TGTGCCAGCAGACGACAGGGGGATAACTATGGCTACACCTTC. It yields the protein CASRRQGDNYGYTF.

The table lists this clone with a few counts. The chain carries TRBV12-5 and TRBJ1-4; D uncertain. Trimming took off 1 base at V and 8 bases at J, with 5 bases between the two ends. Germline V CDR1 and CDR2: LGHNT, FRNRAP. The CDR3 consists of 12 residues. CDR3 sequence: CASGLGVEKLFF. CDR3 nucleotides: TGTGCTAGTGGTTTGGGAGTAGAAAAACTGTTTTTT.

The table lists this clone with a count of one. The chain has TRBV12-5 and TRBJ2-2, with 11 bases that match TRBD2. The CDR3 has 17 amino acids. CDR1 is LGHNT and CDR2 is FRNRAP in the germline V gene. V lost 7 bases, J lost 3 bases, and 10 bases stayed unmatched. CDR3 residues: CASVPSGRTLDTGELFF. The CDR3 region has the DNA TGTGCTAGTGTCCCTAGCGGGAGGACCTTGGACACCGGGGAGCTGTTTTTT.

V is TRBV7-9 and J is TRBJ2-1; 7 nucleotides agree with TRBD2. The CDR3 runs 14 residues. V trimming: 7 bases; J trimming: 8 bases; junction bases outside the gene matches: 11. Germline V gene data show CDR1 as SEHNR and CDR2 as FQNEAQ (reference sequence). CDR3 DNA sequence: TGTGCCAGCACCCTTAGCGGGTTTACCTATGAGCAGTTCTTC. Protein: CASTLSGFTYEQFF.

V usage is TRBV15 and J usage is TRBJ2-1, with unresolved D. V was clipped by 3 bases and J by 9 bases, with 12 bases between them. Germline values: CDR1 LNHNV, CDR2 YYDKDF (reference sequence). CDR3 size: 13 residues. As DNA, the CDR3 is TGTGCCACCAGCAGTCACAGTCGTGGTGAGCAGTTCTTC. This translates into CATSSHSRGEQFF. Together with reference TRBV15 and TRBJ2-1, the CDR3 gives the full variable domain: DAMVIQNPRYQVTQFGKPVTLSCSQTLNHNVMYWYQQKSSQAPKLLFHYYDKDFNNEADTPDNFQSRRPNTSFCFLDIRSPGLGDTAMYLCATSSHSRGEQFFGPGTRLTVL.

The gene calls are TRBV6-5 and TRBJ1-1; 10 nucleotides align to TRBD1. CDR1 and CDR2 from the germline V gene are MNHEY and SVGAGI. The CDR3 runs 15 residues. V shed 6 bases, J shed 4 bases, and the junction held 8 bases outside the gene matches. DNA for the CDR3: TGTGCCAGCAGCGGGACAGGGGTACGTGGCACTGAAGCTTTCTTT. The encoded protein is CASSGTGVRGTEAFF.

The chain carries TRBV27 and TRBJ1-1; possible D gene TRBD1, 5 bases. V lost 5 bases and J lost 4, with 14 bases in between. Germline CDR1 reads MNHEY; CDR2 reads SMNVEV (reference sequence). This CDR3 region has 14 residues. CDR3 sequence (DNA): TGTGCCAGCAGTGTCCAGGGAGGGTTCACTGAAGCTTTCTTT. It is translated as CASSVQGGFTEAFF.

The V call is TRBV7-2, the J call TRBJ2-7; possibly TRBD1 for D (5 bases). Trimming stripped 4 bases from V and 7 bases from J, with 20 bases between. This CDR3 comprises 15 residues. Germline loops: CDR1 SGHTA, CDR2 FQGNSA. The CDR3 region has the DNA TGTGCCAGCAGCTCGGTTGACAGATCCGAGGATGAGCAGTACTTC. Protein: CASSSVDRSEDEQYF.

This chain connects TRBV6-6 to TRBJ2-7; 12 bases fit TRBD2. Trimming at V came to 2 bases and at J to 6 bases, leaving 5 bases not matched to a gene. Germline V gene data show CDR1 as MNHNY and CDR2 as SVGAGI (reference sequence). The CDR3 has 15 residues. In nucleotides, the CDR3 is TGTGCCAGCAGTTACCGTCTAGCGGGGGGGATCGAGCAGTACTTC. Its translation is CASSYRLAGGIEQYF.

V is TRBV27 and J is TRBJ1-2; TRBD1 matches at 8 bases. V was pared by 8 bases and J by 6 bases, with 14 bases of the junction left unmatched. The CDR3 sequence is 15 residues long. Germline V gene lookup returns CDR1 MNHEY and CDR2 SMNVEV (reference sequence). This CDR3 reads CASGYLTGGWDGYTF. CDR3 DNA sequence: TGTGCCAGCGGTTATTTAACAGGGGGGTGGGATGGCTACACCTTC.

Here the CDR3 DNA reads TGTGCCAGCAGTGAAATGGGGAGGATGGTCAATCAGCCCCAGCATTTT. This gives the protein CASSEMGRMVNQPQHF. The chain couples TRBV2 to TRBJ1-5; D not resolved. The CDR3 spans 16 residues. Trimming stripped 2 bases from V and 3 bases from J, with 14 bases between. The germline CDR1 and CDR2 sequences are SNHLY and FYNNEI.

This clone occurred once. This rearrangement joins TRBV19 to TRBJ2-5, with 11 nucleotides matching TRBD2. The tail of the sequence fits TRBJ2-7 better, so the J call may be wrong. CDR3 size: 13 residues. The V gene's germline CDR1 is LNHDA and CDR2 SQIVND (reference sequence). The DNA for the CDR3 is TGTGCCACCGGGACTAGCGGACCCTACGAGCAGTACTTC. Translation: CATGTSGPYEQYF.

This clone occurred a few times. The J gene is TRBJ1-5, the V gene TRBV19, with D possibly TRBD1 on 6 matching bases. The CDR3 extends over 15 amino acids. In germline, CDR1 is LNHDA, CDR2 SQIVND (reference sequence). The ends were cut back, 7 bases at V and 5 bases at J, with 18 bases in the middle. CDR3 nucleotides: TGTGCCAGTATACCCACGGCAGGGGATCATCAGCCCCAGCATTTT. Translated: CASIPTAGDHQPQHF.

The chain carries TRBV7-2 and TRBJ2-7; 7 bases are a match to TRBD2. Germline CDR1 is SGHTA and CDR2 is FQGNSA. V shed 0 bases, J shed 5 bases, and the junction held 4 bases outside the gene matches. The CDR3 loop spans 14 amino acids. The CDR3 region has the DNA TGTGCCAGCAGCTTAGCGGCGGGAGAGCACGAGCAGTACTTC. Translation gives CASSLAAGEHEQYF.

The J gene is TRBJ2-7, the V gene TRBV21-1; the table's D call TRBD2 went unverified against the DNA. TRBV21-1 is a documented pseudogene. The CDR3 loop spans 13 amino acids. CDR3 in amino acids: CASSKDYAYEQYF. The CDR3 nucleotides read TGTGCCAGCAGCAAAGACTACGCCTACGAGCAGTACTTC.

V and J are TRBV28 and TRBJ2-1; D perhaps matches TRBD1 (5 bases). Trimming took off 2 bases at V and 4 bases at J, with 6 bases between the two ends. The CDR3 has 13 residues. Germline-derived CDR1 and CDR2 are MDHEN and SYDVKM. The CDR3 region is CASSLPGYNEQFF. Written as DNA, the CDR3 is TGTGCCAGCAGTTTACCAGGGTACAATGAGCAGTTCTTC.

The rearrangement joins TRBV5-1 to TRBJ2-1; perhaps TRBD2 as D (6 bases). There are 15 residues in the CDR3. Germline V gives CDR1 SGHRS, CDR2 YFSETQ. V was shortened by 0 bases and J by 2 bases, with 9 bases between the two germline ends. CDR3 nucleotide sequence: TGCGCCAGCAGCTTGGTCGGGAGCACCTACAATGAGCAGTTCTTC. Translating gives CASSLVGSTYNEQFF.

The chain combines TRBV18 with TRBJ1-1; 7 bases line up with TRBD1. V was pared by 5 bases and J by 1 base, with 4 bases of the junction left unmatched. CDR1 is KGHSH and CDR2 is LQKENI in the germline V gene. The CDR3 loop spans 14 amino acids. This CDR3 reads CASSSNRGNTEAFF. The CDR3 DNA follows: TGTGCCAGCTCATCGAACAGGGGGAACACTGAAGCTTTCTTT.

The chain uses TRBV6-5 and TRBJ1-2, with 7 nucleotides matching TRBD1. Germline CDR1 and CDR2: MNHEY and SVGAGI. The ends lost 3 bases at V and 10 bases at J; junction bases unmatched: 5. CDR3 length equals 12 residues. The CDR3: CASSYQGVSYTF. CDR3 in DNA: TGTGCCAGCAGTTATCAGGGGGTTTCCTACACCTTC.

J is TRBJ2-1 and V is TRBV7-9; 11 bases match TRBD2. Trimming removed 5 bases from V and 3 bases from J; junction bases left unmatched: 6. The CDR3 runs 16 residues. From germline, CDR1 is SEHNR and CDR2 FQNEAQ (reference sequence). CDR3 DNA: TGTGCCAGCAGCAGAATACTAGCGGGAGTCTACAATGAGCAGTTCTTC. Translation gives CASSRILAGVYNEQFF.

V is TRBV5-1 and J is TRBJ2-3, with 11 bases aligning to TRBD2. The CDR3 extends over 17 amino acids. The V segment lost 0 bases and the J segment 0 bases; nucleotides outside the gene matches: 3. CDR1 is SGHRS, CDR2 YFSETQ, per germline. The CDR3 sequence: CASSLATSGESTDTQYF. In DNA, the CDR3 is TGCGCCAGCAGCTTGGCGACTAGCGGGGAAAGCACAGATACGCAGTATTTT.

The gene calls are TRBV30 and TRBJ1-1; 8 positions agree with TRBD1. CDR1 is GTSNPN, CDR2 SVGIG, per germline (reference sequence). The CDR3 contains 17 residues. Germline trimming cut 3 bases from V and 0 bases from J; bases unmatched to any gene: 12. CDR3 coding DNA: TGTGCCTGGAGGGGCCTAGAAGGACAGGGTTTGAACACTGAAGCTTTCTTT. This codes for CAWRGLEGQGLNTEAFF.

This chain uses TRBV6-5 with TRBJ1-6; no definite D call. V was trimmed by 7 bases and J by 9 bases, leaving 16 bases between them. Germline V gives CDR1 MNHEY, CDR2 SVGAGI. CDR3 length: 14 amino acids. CDR3 loop: CASTLSVSGSPLHF. The CDR3 coding sequence is TGTGCCAGCACCCTCTCTGTCAGTGGTTCACCCCTCCACTTT.

This rearrangement joins TRBV28 to TRBJ2-3; 9 bases agree with TRBD2. The length of the CDR3 is 18 residues. The J segment lost 0 bases and the V segment lost 6 bases, leaving 13 bases of the junction unmatched. Looked up from germline, CDR1 is MDHEN and CDR2 is SYDVKM. DNA of the CDR3: TGTGCCAGCAGGCTCCCCTCGGGGCGGGAGGGGAGCACAGATACGCAGTATTTT. Its protein is CASRLPSGREGSTDTQYF.

This chain links TRBV5-6 with TRBJ2-5; tentative D call: TRBD2 (6 bases). The tail of the sequence fits TRBJ2-7 better, so the J call may be wrong. The CDR3 has 16 amino acids. Per the germline V gene, CDR1 is SGHDT and CDR2 is YYEEEE. The CDR3 nucleotides are TGTGCCAGCAGCCCTCTTCTAGCAGGCGGGACCTACGAGCAGTACTTC. Amino acids: CASSPLLAGGTYEQYF.

This rearrangement joins TRBV5-4 to TRBJ2-1; the D is unclear. Germline loops: CDR1 SGHNT, CDR2 YYREEE (reference sequence). CDR3 length equals 14 residues. The ends were cut back, 0 bases at V and 8 bases at J, with 12 bases in the middle. The CDR3 sequence: CASSLVQIEDEQFF. The CDR3 DNA sequence: TGTGCCAGCAGCTTGGTTCAGATTGAGGATGAGCAGTTCTTC.

CDR3 region: CASSDRAPVNYGYTF. The CDR3, as DNA: TGTGCCAGCAGTGACAGGGCCCCTGTTAACTATGGCTACACCTTC. V and J are TRBV6-1 and TRBJ1-2; possibly TRBD1 for D (5 bases). Germline V lookup: CDR1 MNHNS, CDR2 SASEGT. V was cut by 3 bases and J by 1 base, with 12 bases left in between. The CDR3 is 15 residues long.

A few counts support this clone. The rearrangement uses TRBV6-4 and TRBJ1-1, with 7 bases matching TRBD1. Per germline, CDR1 MRHNA and CDR2 SNTAGT. Trimming cost V 5 bases and J 1 base; bases outside gene matches: 1. The CDR3 runs to 13 residues. The CDR3 nucleotides are TGTGCCAGCAGTAACAGGGGGAACACTGAAGCTTTCTTT. It yields the protein CASSNRGNTEAFF.

This chain connects TRBV14 to TRBJ1-4; no reliable D call. This CDR3 comprises 15 residues. V gave up 3 bases and J gave up 8 bases, with 16 bases separating them. The germline CDR1 and CDR2 sequences are SGHDN and FVKESK. Here the CDR3 DNA reads TGTGCCAGCAGCCATAGATTTACGGGTGTGGAAAAACTGTTTTTT. It specifies CASSHRFTGVEKLFF.

The V call is TRBV7-2, the J call TRBJ2-5; D unclear. Germline V gene data show CDR1 as SGHTA and CDR2 as FQGNSA. CDR3 length equals 14 residues. V shed 5 bases and J shed 4 bases, with 14 bases lying between them. CDR3 bases: TGTGCCAGCAGCCTCCGCGGTAGCTCAGAGACCCAGTACTTC. Residues: CASSLRGSSETQYF.

Concerning this clone itself: Other DNA sequences within the sample encode an identical CDR3. This chain connects TRBV5-6 to TRBJ2-7, with a tentative D call TRBD2 (5 bases). This CDR3 has 15 residues. Trimming left V 0 bases short and J 3 bases short, with 13 bases between. Germline assignment: CDR1 SGHDT and CDR2 YYEEEE. The CDR3 nucleotides are TGTGCCAGCAGCTTGGGTGGGAGAGCTGACTACGAGCAGTACTTC. This encodes CASSLGGRADYEQYF.